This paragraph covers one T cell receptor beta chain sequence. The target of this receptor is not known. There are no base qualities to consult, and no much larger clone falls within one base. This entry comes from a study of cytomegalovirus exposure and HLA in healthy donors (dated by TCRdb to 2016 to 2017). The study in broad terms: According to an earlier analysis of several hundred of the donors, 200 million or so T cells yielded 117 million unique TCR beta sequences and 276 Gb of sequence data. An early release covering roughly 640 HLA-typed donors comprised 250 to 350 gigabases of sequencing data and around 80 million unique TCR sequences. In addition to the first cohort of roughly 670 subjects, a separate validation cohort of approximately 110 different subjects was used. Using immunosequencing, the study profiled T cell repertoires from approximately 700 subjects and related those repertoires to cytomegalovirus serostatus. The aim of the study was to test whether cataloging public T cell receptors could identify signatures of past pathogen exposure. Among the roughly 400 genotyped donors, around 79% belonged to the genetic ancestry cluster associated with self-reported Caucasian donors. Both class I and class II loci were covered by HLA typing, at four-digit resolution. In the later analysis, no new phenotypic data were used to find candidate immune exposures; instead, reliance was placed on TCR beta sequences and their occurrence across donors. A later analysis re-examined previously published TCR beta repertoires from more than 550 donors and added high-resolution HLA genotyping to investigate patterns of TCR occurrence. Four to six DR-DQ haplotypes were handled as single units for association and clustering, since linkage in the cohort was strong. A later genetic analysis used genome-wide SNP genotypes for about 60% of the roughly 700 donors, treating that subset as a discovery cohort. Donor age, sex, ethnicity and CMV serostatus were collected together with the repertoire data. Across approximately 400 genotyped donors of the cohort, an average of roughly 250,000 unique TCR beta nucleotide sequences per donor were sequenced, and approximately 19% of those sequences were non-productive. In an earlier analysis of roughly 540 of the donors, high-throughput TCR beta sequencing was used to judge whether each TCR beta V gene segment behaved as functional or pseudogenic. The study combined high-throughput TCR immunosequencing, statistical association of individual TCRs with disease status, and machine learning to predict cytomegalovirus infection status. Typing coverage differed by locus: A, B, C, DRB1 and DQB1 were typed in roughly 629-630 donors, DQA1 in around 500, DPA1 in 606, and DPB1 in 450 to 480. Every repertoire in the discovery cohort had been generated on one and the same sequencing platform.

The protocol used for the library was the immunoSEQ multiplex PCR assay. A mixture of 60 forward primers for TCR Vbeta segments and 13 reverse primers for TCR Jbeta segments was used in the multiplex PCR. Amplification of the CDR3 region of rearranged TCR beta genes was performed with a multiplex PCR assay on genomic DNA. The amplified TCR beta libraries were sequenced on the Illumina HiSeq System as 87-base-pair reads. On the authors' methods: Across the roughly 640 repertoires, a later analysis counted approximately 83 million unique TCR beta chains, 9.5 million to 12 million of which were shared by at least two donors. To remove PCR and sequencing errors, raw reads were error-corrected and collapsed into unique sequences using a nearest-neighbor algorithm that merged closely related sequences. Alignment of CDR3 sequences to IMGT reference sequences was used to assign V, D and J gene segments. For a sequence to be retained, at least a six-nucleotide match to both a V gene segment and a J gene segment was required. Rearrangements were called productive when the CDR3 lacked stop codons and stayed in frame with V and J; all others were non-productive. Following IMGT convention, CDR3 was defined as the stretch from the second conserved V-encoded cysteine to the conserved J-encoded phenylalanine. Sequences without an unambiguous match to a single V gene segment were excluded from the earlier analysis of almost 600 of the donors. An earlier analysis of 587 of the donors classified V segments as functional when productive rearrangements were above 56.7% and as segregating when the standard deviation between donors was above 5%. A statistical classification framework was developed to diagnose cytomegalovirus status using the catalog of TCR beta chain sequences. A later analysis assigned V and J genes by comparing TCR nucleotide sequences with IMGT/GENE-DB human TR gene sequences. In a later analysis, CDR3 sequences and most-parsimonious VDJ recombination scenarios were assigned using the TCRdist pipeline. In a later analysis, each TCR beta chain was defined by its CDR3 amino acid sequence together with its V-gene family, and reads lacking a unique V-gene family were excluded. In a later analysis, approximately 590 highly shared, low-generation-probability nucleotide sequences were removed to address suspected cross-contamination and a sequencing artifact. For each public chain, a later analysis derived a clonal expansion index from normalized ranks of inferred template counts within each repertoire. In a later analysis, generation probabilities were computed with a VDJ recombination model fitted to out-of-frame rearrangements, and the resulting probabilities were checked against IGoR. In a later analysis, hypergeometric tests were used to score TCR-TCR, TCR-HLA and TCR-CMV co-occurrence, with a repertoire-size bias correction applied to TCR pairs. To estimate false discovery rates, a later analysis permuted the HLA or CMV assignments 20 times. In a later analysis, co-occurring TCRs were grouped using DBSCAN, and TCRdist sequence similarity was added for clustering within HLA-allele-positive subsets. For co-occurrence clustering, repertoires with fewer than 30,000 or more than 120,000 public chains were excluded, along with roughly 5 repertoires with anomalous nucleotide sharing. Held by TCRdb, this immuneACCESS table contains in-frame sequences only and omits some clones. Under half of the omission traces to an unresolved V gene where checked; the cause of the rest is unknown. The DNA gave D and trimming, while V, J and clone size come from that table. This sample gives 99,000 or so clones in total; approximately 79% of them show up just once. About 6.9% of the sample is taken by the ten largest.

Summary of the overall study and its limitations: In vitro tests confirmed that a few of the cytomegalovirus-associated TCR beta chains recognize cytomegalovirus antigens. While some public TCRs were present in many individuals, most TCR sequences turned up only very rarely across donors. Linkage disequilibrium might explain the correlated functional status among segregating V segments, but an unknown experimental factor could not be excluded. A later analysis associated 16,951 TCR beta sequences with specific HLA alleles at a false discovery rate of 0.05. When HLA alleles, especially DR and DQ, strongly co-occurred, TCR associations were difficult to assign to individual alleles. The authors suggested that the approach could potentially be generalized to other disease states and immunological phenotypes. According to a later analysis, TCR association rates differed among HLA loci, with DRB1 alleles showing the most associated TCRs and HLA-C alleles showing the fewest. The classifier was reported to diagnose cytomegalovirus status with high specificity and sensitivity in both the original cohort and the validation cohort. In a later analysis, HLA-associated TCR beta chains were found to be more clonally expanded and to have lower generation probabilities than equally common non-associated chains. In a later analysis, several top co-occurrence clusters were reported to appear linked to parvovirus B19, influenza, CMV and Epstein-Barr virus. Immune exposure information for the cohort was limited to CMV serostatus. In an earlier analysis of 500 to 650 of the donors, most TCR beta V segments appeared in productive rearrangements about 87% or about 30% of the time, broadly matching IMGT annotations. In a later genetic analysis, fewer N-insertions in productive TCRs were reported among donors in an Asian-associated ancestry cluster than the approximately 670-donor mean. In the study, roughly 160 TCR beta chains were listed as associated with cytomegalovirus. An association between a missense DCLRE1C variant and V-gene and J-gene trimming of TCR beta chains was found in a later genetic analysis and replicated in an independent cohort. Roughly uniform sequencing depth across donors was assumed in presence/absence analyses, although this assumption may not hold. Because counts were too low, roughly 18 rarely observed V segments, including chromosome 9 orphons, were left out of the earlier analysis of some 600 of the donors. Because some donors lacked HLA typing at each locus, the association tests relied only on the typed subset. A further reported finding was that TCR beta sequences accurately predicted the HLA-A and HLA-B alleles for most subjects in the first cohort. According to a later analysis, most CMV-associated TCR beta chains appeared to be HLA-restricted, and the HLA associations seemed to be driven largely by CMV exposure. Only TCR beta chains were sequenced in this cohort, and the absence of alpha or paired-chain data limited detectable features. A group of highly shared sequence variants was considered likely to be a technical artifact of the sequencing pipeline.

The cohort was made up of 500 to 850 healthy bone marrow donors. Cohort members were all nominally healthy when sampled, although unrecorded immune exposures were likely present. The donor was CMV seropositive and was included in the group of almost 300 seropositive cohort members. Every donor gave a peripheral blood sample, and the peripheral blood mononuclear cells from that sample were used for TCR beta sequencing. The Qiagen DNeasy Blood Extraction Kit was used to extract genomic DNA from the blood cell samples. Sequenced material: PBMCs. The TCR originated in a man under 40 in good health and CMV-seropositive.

The nucleotide sequence is TGTGCCAGCAGCGAGACAGGAGGGGGCCTATACGAGCAGTACTTC. Its protein is CASSETGGGLYEQYF. Recombination joined TRBV7-2 with TRBJ2-7; TRBD1 is possibly the D segment (7 matching bases). Cut back by 5 bases and 4 bases, the V and J ends lie 18 bases apart. The CDR1 and CDR2 encoded by the germline V gene are SGHTA and FQGNSA. Inclusive of the bounding cysteine and phenylalanine, the CDR3 is 15 residues long. Solely the CDR3 DNA is kept, with 45 bases framed from the first base.